This T cell receptor beta chain stems from a study of cytomegalovirus exposure and HLA in healthy donors. Broader study findings: According to a later analysis, donors in an Asian-associated ancestry cluster reportedly had fewer N-insertions than the roughly 720-donor mean.

The trim removed 6 bases at V and 5 bases at J, leaving 12 bases unmatched. CDR1 and CDR2 from the germline V gene are MDHEN and SYDVKM. This CDR3 region has 15 residues. The PCR was carried out with 60 Vbeta primers and 13 Jbeta primers. Sequenced by immunoSEQ multiplex PCR; TCRdb stores in-frame clones only, minus some. The sample has approximately 160,000 clones, approximately 80% seen once. With regard to this clone: Its antigen remains unknown.

The TCR originated in a woman between 50 and 59 years old in good health and CMV-seropositive. The source material was PBMCs. The chain joins TRBV28 to TRBJ2-7, with 8 bases identical to TRBD1. CDR3 bases: TGTGCCAGCAGCTACAGGGGGATCCTGGCTGACGAGCAGTACTTC. The encoded protein is CASSYRGILADEQYF.